The T cell receptor beta chain under discussion was sequenced for a study of blood T cell repertoires in COVID-19. The overall study: Acute and convalescent COVID-19 samples came from the United States, Italy and Spain. PBMCs, B-cell-depleted T cells, or T cells provided the cDNA or gDNA that made up the material.

In the authors' methods: From reference gene primer amplification, estimates of nucleated cell counts were derived. Repertoires were generated with immunoSEQ multiplex PCR, while TCRdb's copy carries only in-frame clones and drops some. V and J calls and clone size are as listed in that table; D and trimming were resolved from the DNA. The table records 190,000 or so clones, roughly 90% of them present only once. Germline CDR1 reads MNHNS; CDR2 reads SASEGT. Trimming took 0 bases from V and 4 from J, leaving 13 bases between them. This CDR3 spans 15 amino acids. The sequence was obtained from a man aged 40-55 years with acute or convalescent COVID-19. The sequenced material came from peripheral blood. The chain carries TRBV6-1 and TRBJ2-7; D possibly corresponds to TRBD1 (6 bases). In nucleotides, the CDR3 is TGTGCCAGCAGTGAAGCGCTTCACAGGGCTTACGAGCAGTACTTC. This gives the protein CASSEALHRAYEQYF.